This is a list of T cell receptor beta chains from one sample in a study of T cells in Graves' hyperthyroidism and ophthalmopathy. MiXCR, applied by TCRdb to the multiplex PCR reads, yields one record per CDR3 protein. In the table there are hundreds of thousands of distinct CDR3 sequences, about 14% of which are singletons. Sequencing input: blood. These TCRs come from a woman aged 40-49 years with Graves' ophthalmopathy. Both conserved end residues are part of each CDR3. The order of the fields is V gene, CDR3 protein.

TRBV19,CASSIVGDTYYKNIQYF
TRBV19,CASKPRGLQPQHF
TRBV28,CASRSPGGAETQYF
TRBV6-2/TRBV6-3,CASRRAGGGGETQYF
TRBV29-1,CSVEDMGTRRAVYGYTF
TRBV5-1,CASSLAYLATGELFF
TRBV29-1,CSGRSGGETQYF
TRBV7-2,CASSTATGVEKLFF
TRBV5-5,CASSLTTGAQSYEQYF
TRBV7-9,CASSLRVGDYGYTF
TRBV6-1,CATVGQGWGYGYTF
TRBV6-5,CASSYSSLQDLTGELFF
TRBV29-1,CSVDKGTQTGELFF
TRBV12-3/TRBV12-4,CASSTRTGSNQPQHF
TRBV28,CASYDQLDAYEQYF
TRBV6-2/TRBV6-3,CASSYLLRQGKEETQYF
TRBV28,CASSDRTSGRPETQYF
TRBV28,CASSGASRTYEQYF
TRBV12-3/TRBV12-4,CASSLLVTNGGYTF
TRBV20-1,CSARDPDRGHHYEQYF
TRBV28,CASSPPLASGRGLGETQYF
TRBV9,CASSVDTDGYTF
TRBV12-3/TRBV12-4,CASSLQGSAYNSPLHF
TRBV12-3/TRBV12-4,CASSRGLAGGGQETQYF
TRBV3-1,CASSPGTSGYYEQYF
TRBV6-1,CASSDSRYSNQPQHF
TRBV25-1,CASSERVGNTIYF
TRBV10-3,CAISEESEIYGYTF
TRBV18,CASSPGLAGGPTGELFF
TRBV10-3,CAISQTSGDPYEQYF
TRBV28,CASSSALEGTEAFF
TRBV6-1,CASSETGTSGETQYF
TRBV6-4,CASTRDGKGPGNYGYTF
TRBV2,CASRPYFGELFF
TRBV27,CASSGQGANYEQYF
TRBV18,CASSATGGNQPQHF
TRBV28,CASSLRGPQETQYF
TRBV4-1,CASSQTSEAYEQYF
TRBV19,CASSTQPQGYNSPLHF
TRBV2,CASMRDSNQPQHF
TRBV2,CASRTGQEVFGYTF
TRBV6-5,CASSSWNTEAFF
TRBV28,CASSPGQGIGGPYEQYF
TRBV10-3,CAISEGQDQETQYF
TRBV28,CASNPPQGLNSPLHF
TRBV2,CASSADYYGYTF
TRBV4-2,CASSQEGIGANTEAFF